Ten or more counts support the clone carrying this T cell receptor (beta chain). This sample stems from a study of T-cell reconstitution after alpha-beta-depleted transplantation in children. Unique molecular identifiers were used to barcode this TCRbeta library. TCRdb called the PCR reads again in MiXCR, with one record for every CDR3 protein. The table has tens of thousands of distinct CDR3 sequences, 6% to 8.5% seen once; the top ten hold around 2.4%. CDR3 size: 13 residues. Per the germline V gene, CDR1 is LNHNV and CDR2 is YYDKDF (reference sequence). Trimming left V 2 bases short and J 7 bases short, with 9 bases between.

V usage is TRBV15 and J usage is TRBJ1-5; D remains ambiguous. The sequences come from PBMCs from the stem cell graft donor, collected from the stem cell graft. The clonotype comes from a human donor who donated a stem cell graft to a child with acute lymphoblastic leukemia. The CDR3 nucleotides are TGTGCCACCAGCAGATGGGTTTGCCAGCCCCAGCATTTT. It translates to CATSRWVCQPQHF.